This TCR beta chain was sequenced during a study of cytomegalovirus exposure and HLA in healthy donors. The CDR3 length is 13 residues. Germline CDR1 and CDR2: MDHEN and SYDVKM. The V end lost 7 bases, the J end lost 4 bases, and 10 bases lay between the germline ends. Amplification used 60 Vbeta primers and 13 Jbeta primers. As processed by the authors: Later reanalysis found 75 million to 100 million unique TCR beta chains, around 11 million of them shared. Only in-frame clones appear in the TCRdb table, and some are missing; sequencing was by immunoSEQ multiplex PCR. The V and J calls and clone size are taken from that table; D and trimming were inferred from the DNA. The data contain about 130,000 clones, over 70% of them singletons. Findings of the study overall: The classifier reportedly diagnosed cytomegalovirus status with high specificity and sensitivity.

Points on this clone: Its antigen is still unknown.

The chain combines TRBV28 with TRBJ1-4; D is possibly TRBD1 (6 bases). The origin of this receptor is a woman aged 40-49 years in good health and CMV-seronegative. The sequencing sample was made of PBMCs. For the CDR3, the DNA is TGTGCCAGCACCGGACAGATTAATGAAAAACTGTTTTTT. Translated, it gives CASTGQINEKLFF.